The rows below give T cell receptor beta chains drawn from one sample of a study of T cells after yellow fever vaccination. Each CDR3 protein gets one entry after TCRdb re-called the 5' RACE reads with MiXCR. Among 310,000 or so distinct CDR3 sequences listed, 3.6% were seen once. Source: PBMCs, taken on the day of the yellow fever booster vaccination. These receptors all come from a man between 18 and 29 years old who received the YFV17D yellow fever vaccine. Each CDR3 is given with its conserved first and last residue. Each record gives: J gene, V gene, D gene, clone size, CDR3 DNA, CDR3 protein. D genes are given only for firm matches. Only some rows state a clone size, as once, few, many or a class for expanded clones.

TRBJ1-6	TRBV6-5	TRBD1	.	TGTGCCAGCAGTTACGCGCCGGGACAGGGGGCAGCTAATTCACCCCTCCACTTT	CASSYAPGQGAANSPLHF
TRBJ2-7	TRBV27	.	few	TGTGCCAGCAGTTTAAAGGGAGTCTACGAGCAGTACTTC	CASSLKGVYEQYF
TRBJ2-3	TRBV20-1	TRBD2	many	TGCAGTGCTCAGGGTGGACTAGCTAGGACAGATACGCAGTATTTT	CSAQGGLARTDTQYF
TRBJ2-7	TRBV6-5	.	many	TGTGCCAGCAGTTGGGGACGCTCCGAGCAGTACTTC	CASSWGRSEQYF
TRBJ2-3	TRBV15	TRBD2	.	TGTGCCACCAGCAGAGATTTAGCGGGGTGGTCCACAGATACGCAGTATTTT	CATSRDLAGWSTDTQYF
TRBJ2-2	TRBV7-3	TRBD2	few	TGTGCCAGCAGCCGCACCGGGACTAGCGGGGGGGATGGCACCGGGGAGCTGTTTTTT	CASSRTGTSGGDGTGELFF
TRBJ2-1	TRBV4-1	.	.	TGCGCCAGCAGCCAAGTCTGGGGGGCTCCGGCCGATGAGCAGTTCTTC	CASSQVWGAPADEQFF
TRBJ2-3	TRBV19	.	few	TGTGCCAGTACGATCGGGATCACGCAGTATTTT	CASTIGITQYF
TRBJ2-1	TRBV9	.	many	TGTGCCAGCAGCGTCGCCGGGACCAGCAACAATGAGCAGTTCTTC	CASSVAGTSNNEQFF
TRBJ1-1	TRBV20-1	.	many	TGCAGTGCTAGAGATCTGGGGGAAAGGACTGAAGCTTTCTTT	CSARDLGERTEAFF
TRBJ1-4	TRBV7-9	.	many	TGTGCCAGCAGCCCGGGGGGGACGGAACTGTTTTTT	CASSPGGTELFF
TRBJ2-1	TRBV5-1	TRBD2	few	TGCGCCAGCAGCGGGCGGGGGGGTTACAATGAGCAGTTCTTC	CASSGRGGYNEQFF
TRBJ1-2	TRBV20-1	.	.	TGCAGTGCCAGAACAGCTAACTATGGCTACACCTTC	CSARTANYGYTF
TRBJ2-3	TRBV4-2	.	many	TGTGCCAGCAGCCAAGTATCGGGCGGAGATACGCAGTATTTT	CASSQVSGGDTQYF
TRBJ2-2	TRBV5-1	TRBD1	many	TGCGCCAGCAGCTTGCCAGGGGGCACCGGGGAGCTGTTTTTT	CASSLPGGTGELFF
TRBJ2-1	TRBV29-1	.	many	TGCAGCGTTGAAGGAGGGCGAGGCAGGGTGAATGAGCAGTTCTTC	CSVEGGRGRVNEQFF
TRBJ2-2	TRBV11-2	.	many	TGTGCCAGCAGCTTCCGGACTGGAGGCAGCACCGGGGAGCTGTTTTTT	CASSFRTGGSTGELFF
TRBJ1-3	TRBV29-1	.	many	TGCAGCGTTGAAGTACGAGGCTCTGGAAACACCATATATTTT	CSVEVRGSGNTIYF
TRBJ1-2	TRBV27	.	many	TGTGCCAGCGGCCCGGCGAGGGGGAGGCGTCCCGAGGGCGGCTACACCTTC	CASGPARGRRPEGGYTF
TRBJ2-5	TRBV5-1	TRBD2	many	TGCGCCAGCAGCTTGGCGGGGGGGCCAGAGACCCAGTACTTC	CASSLAGGPETQYF
TRBJ2-1	TRBV20-1	TRBD2	many	TGCAGTGCAACGAGCGGGGGGGTTAATGAGCAGTTCTTC	CSATSGGVNEQFF
TRBJ1-1	TRBV7-2	.	many	TGTGCCAGCAGCCTCCCCCGGGGCGCGAACACTGAAGCTTTCTTT	CASSLPRGANTEAFF
TRBJ1-4	TRBV7-2	TRBD1	.	TGTGCCAGCAGCACGAGACAGGGGCTCACTAATGAAAAACTGTTTTTT	CASSTRQGLTNEKLFF
TRBJ1-6	TRBV28	TRBD1	many	TGTGCCAGCAGTTTATGGGGACAGGGTACCTTGGGGAATTCACCCCTCCACTTT	CASSLWGQGTLGNSPLHF
TRBJ2-5	TRBV29-1	.	many	TGCAGCGTTGAAGCCCCAATGCGGCAAGAGACCCAGTACTTC	CSVEAPMRQETQYF
TRBJ1-1	TRBV20-1	.	few	TGCAGTGCTAGAAGGATCTTCGGGAACACTGAAGCTTTCTTT	CSARRIFGNTEAFF
TRBJ2-1	TRBV18	.	many	TGTGCCAGCTCACCCTTACAGGAGCAGTTCTTC	CASSPLQEQFF
TRBJ1-5	TRBV19	.	.	TGTGCCAGTAGTATTCGAGATCAGCCCCAGCATTTT	CASSIRDQPQHF
TRBJ2-5	TRBV5-1	TRBD1	many	TGCGCCAGCAGCCAAACGGGACAGGGCCTTACCAAAGTGACCCAGTACTTC	CASSQTGQGLTKVTQYF
TRBJ1-1	TRBV6-5	.	.	TGTGCCAGCAGCAGTCTCCGGGGCACTGAAGCTTTCTTT	CASSSLRGTEAFF
TRBJ2-2	TRBV4-3	TRBD1	many	TGCGCCAGCAGCCCAGCGACAGGGAGCACCGGGGAGCTGTTTTTT	CASSPATGSTGELFF
TRBJ2-1	TRBV6-5	.	.	TGTGCCAGCGGTGGACATTCCTACAATGAGCAGTTCTTC	CASGGHSYNEQFF
TRBJ1-2	TRBV4-3	.	.	TGCGCCAGCAGCCGGGAAGGAGGCGCCCAGCACTTTAACTATGGCTACACCTTC	CASSREGGAQHFNYGYTF
TRBJ2-1	TRBV6-2/TRBV6-3	.	few	TGTGCCAGCAGTTACTCCGGGAGTGAGCAGTTCTTC	CASSYSGSEQFF
TRBJ2-5	TRBV10-3	.	many	TGTGCCATCAAGGGCGGGACCTTGAGGGAGACCCAGTACTTC	CAIKGGTLRETQYF
TRBJ1-1	TRBV19	.	.	TGTGCCAGTAGTCGAGGGGCAGGGTTCGTGGCGGCTTTCTTT	CASSRGAGFVAAFF
TRBJ1-5	TRBV20-1	.	.	TGCAGTGCTAGAGTTTCAGGGTCCGATCAGCCCCAGCATTTT	CSARVSGSDQPQHF
TRBJ2-2	TRBV6-2/TRBV6-3	TRBD1	many	TGTGCCAGCAGTTATTTTTCGAGGACAGGGGACACCGGGGAGCTGTTTTTT	CASSYFSRTGDTGELFF
TRBJ2-3	TRBV11-2	TRBD1	many	TGTGCCAGCAGCTCCCTTGGACAGGCGAAAACAGATACGCAGTATTTT	CASSSLGQAKTDTQYF
TRBJ1-5	TRBV4-2	.	many	TGTGCCAGCAGCCAAGGACAGAATCAGCCCCAGCATTTT	CASSQGQNQPQHF
TRBJ1-6	TRBV5-1	.	many	TGCGCCAGCAGCGCATCTGGGGACACCAATTCACCCCTCCACTTT	CASSASGDTNSPLHF
TRBJ2-2	TRBV7-6	.	many	TGTGCCAGCAGCTACCTGCCCCCGTCGGTCACCGGGGAGCTGTTTTTT	CASSYLPPSVTGELFF
TRBJ2-2	TRBV15	.	.	TGTGCCACCAGCCCCCGGGGTAACACCGGGGAGCTGTTTTTT	CATSPRGNTGELFF
TRBJ2-1	TRBV13	TRBD2	.	TGTGCCAGCAGCTTAGGGGTTAGCGGGGGAGGCAATGAGCAGTTCTTC	CASSLGVSGGGNEQFF
TRBJ1-2	TRBV6-5	.	few	TGTGCCAGCAGGGTTGGGGCAGCCCCTTATGGCTACACCTTC	CASRVGAAPYGYTF
TRBJ1-1	TRBV11-2	TRBD1	many	TGTGCCAGCAGCGATCGAGGGACAGTGAACACTGAAGCTTTCTTT	CASSDRGTVNTEAFF
TRBJ1-2	TRBV7-2	TRBD1	many	TGTGCCAGCAGCCGACAGGGCAGGCCATATGGCTACACCTTC	CASSRQGRPYGYTF
TRBJ2-1	TRBV28	.	few	TGTGCCAGCACCGCTTTGCGGGTTCTAAGCTCCTACAATGAGCAGTTCTTC	CASTALRVLSSYNEQFF
TRBJ1-6	TRBV6-5	.	.	TGTGCCAGCAGTCCCAAAGGGTGGATCTCACCCCTCCACTTT	CASSPKGWISPLHF
TRBJ1-4	TRBV5-4	.	.	TGTGCCAGCAGGAATCGGAACAATGAAAAACTGTTTTTT	CASRNRNNEKLFF
TRBJ2-3	TRBV5-4	TRBD1	.	TGTGCCAGCAGCGGGGACAGGAATACGCAGTATTTT	CASSGDRNTQYF
TRBJ2-1	TRBV6-2/TRBV6-3	TRBD2	many	TGTGCCAGCAGTCGGGGCGCTTGGGAGGGTAAGGGGCAGTTCTTC	CASSRGAWEGKGQFF
TRBJ1-2	TRBV7-6	.	.	TGTGCCAGCAGCTTAGGCGGTGACACCCGGAATGGCTACACCTTC	CASSLGGDTRNGYTF